The 7 T cell receptor beta chains listed next were all sequenced from one sample in a study of blood T cell repertoires in COVID-19. Measured with immunoSEQ multiplex PCR; TCRdb has only the in-frame clones, and not every one. The sample holds under 300,000 clones; about 80% are singletons and the top ten take approximately 10%. Sequenced input: peripheral blood. These receptors all come from a woman older than 75 with acute or convalescent COVID-19.

CDR3 sequence reads: CASRPGQGAGQPQHF. The CDR3 region has the DNA TGTGCCAGCAGACCGGGACAGGGCGCGGGACAGCCCCAGCATTTT. This chain connects TRBV6-5 to TRBJ1-5, with TRBD1 matching 9 bases. The CDR3 covers 15 residues. The V segment lost 6 bases and the J segment 7 bases; nucleotides outside the gene matches: 10. Germline CDR1 and CDR2: MNHEY and SVGAGI.

This rearrangement joins TRBV2 to TRBJ2-1; 7 bases line up with TRBD1. The CDR3 length is 16 residues. The trim removed 6 bases at V and 0 bases at J, leaving 8 bases unmatched. Germline CDR1 reads SNHLY; CDR2 reads FYNNEI. The CDR3 DNA reads TGTGCCAGCAGAACCACAGGGGCCGGCTCCTACAATGAGCAGTTCTTC. This codes for CASRTTGAGSYNEQFF.

The chain uses TRBV3-1 (or the pseudogene TRBV3-2) and TRBJ2-1; 11 bases are shared with TRBD2. Losses at the gene ends were 2 bases for V and 8 bases for J; bases not matched to a gene: 8. There are 16 residues in the CDR3. The germline CDR1 and CDR2 sequences are LGHDT and YNNKEL (reference sequence). The CDR3, as DNA: TGTGCCAGCAGCCAACGCACTAGCGGGGGTGGGGATGAGCAGTTCTTC. Protein: CASSQRTSGGGDEQFF.

V is TRBV7-2 and J is TRBJ2-7; TRBD1 matches at 11 bases. After removal of 5 bases from V and 4 bases from J, the junction contained 7 bases not matched to a gene. The CDR3 is made up of 15 amino acids. Germline V CDR1 and CDR2: SGHTA, FQGNSA. In DNA, the CDR3 is TGTGCCAGCAGCGGAAGGACAGGGGGCGGGTACGAGCAGTACTTC. Its protein is CASSGRTGGGYEQYF. The full variable domain, its missing parts supplied by reference TRBV7-2 and TRBJ2-7, is GAGVSQSPSNKVTEKGKDVELRCDPISGHTALYWYRQSLGQGLEFLIYFQGNSAPDKSGLPSDRFSAERTGGSVSTLTIQRTQQEDSAVYLCASSGRTGGGYEQYFGPGTRLTVT.

The rearrangement links TRBV27 to TRBJ1-1, with TRBD1 identical over 8 bases. Trimming removed 10 bases from V and 0 bases from J; junction bases left unmatched: 16. This CDR3 is built from 17 residues. The germline V gene encodes CDR1 MNHEY and CDR2 SMNVEV (reference sequence). CDR3 sequence (DNA): TGTGCCATTCTCCGGGACAGGTCACTTCGGGTGAACACTGAAGCTTTCTTT. It translates to CAILRDRSLRVNTEAFF.

V and J are TRBV7-3 and TRBJ1-6; 8 bases map to TRBD1. With V trimmed by 1 base and J by 5 bases, 1 base remained unmatched. Germline V gene lookup returns CDR1 SGHTA and CDR2 FQGTGA. The CDR3 runs to 15 residues. In DNA form, the CDR3 reads TGTGCCAGCAGCTTAATGGGACAGGATAATTCACCCCTCCACTTT. Its translation: CASSLMGQDNSPLHF.

The chain carries TRBV6-2 or TRBV6-3 and TRBJ2-1; the D is unclear. CDR1 MNHEY and CDR2 SVGEGT come from the germline V gene. The CDR3 is 15 residues long. V lost 6 bases and J 4 bases, leaving 16 bases between the germline ends. As DNA, the CDR3 is TGTGCCAGCAGCCACTTAGAGGATAGGTACAATGAGCAGTTCTTC. As protein: CASSHLEDRYNEQFF.